This T cell receptor (beta chain) was observed in a study of CD8+ T cells in alopecia areata. Researchers took lesional scalp punch biopsies and peripheral blood from people who were alopecia areata patients. CDR1 and CDR2 (germline): MNHEY, SVGAGI. V was shortened by 1 base and J by 4 bases, with 1 base between the two germline ends. CDR3 length: 11 residues. Following extraction, RNA underwent reverse transcription to cDNA, which served as the sequencing template. Method: immunoSEQ multiplex PCR; TCRdb's copy keeps in-frame clones and lacks some. The sample shows 130,000 to 150,000 clones, about 51% of them seen only once. This clone was picked up a small number of times. Antigen unknown. Whole-study results and caveats: Greater clonality was observed in lesional scalp samples, especially alopecia totalis/universalis, versus normal scalp. Relative to mice, TCR sharing across patients was less clear, a difference possibly HLA-related. Scalp specimens additionally yield sequences from normal skin's resident alphabeta T cells.

This sequence originates from a human donor with alopecia areata. The material sequenced was CD4+ T cells sorted from blood, taken at week 0. The V call is TRBV6-5, the J call TRBJ2-5; D is ambiguous. The CDR3 DNA reads TGTGCCAGCAGTTACTTAGAGACCCAGTACTTC. This codes for CASSYLETQYF.